This section outlines one T cell receptor (beta chain) sequence together with its context. Libraries were prepared by immunoSEQ multiplex PCR; TCRdb keeps only in-frame clonotypes and omits some of them. The table includes approximately 40,000 clones, roughly 96% detected once. The data stem from a study of T cell changes during pregnancy in multiple sclerosis. Trimming at V came to 4 bases and at J to 6 bases, leaving 13 bases not matched to a gene. CDR3 length equals 15 residues. The germline CDR1 and CDR2 sequences are SQVTM and ANQGSEA. V usage is TRBV29-1 and J usage is TRBJ1-2; TRBD1 matches 8 bases. The starting material was peripheral blood, obtained in the second trimester of pregnancy. This TCR was recovered from a female donor with multiple sclerosis, enrolled in a pregnancy study. The CDR3 DNA is TGCAGCGTTGGTGGACAGGGCGGGATGGATGATGGCTACACCTTC. Its translation: CSVGGQGGMDDGYTF.